The 15 T cell receptor beta chains below all came from one sample that was sequenced in a study of shared clonotypes between healthy human individuals. TCRdb's table, derived via immunoSEQ multiplex PCR, lists solely in-frame clones and lacks some. This sample has about 2 million clones, with around 95% found just once. Sequences were obtained from naive CD4+ T cells sorted from blood. Subset in this sample: CD45RA+ positively selected. The receptors here all came from a young man in good health.

This chain connects TRBV2 to TRBJ2-1; 9 positions match TRBD2. V shed 6 bases, J shed 6 bases, and the junction held 9 bases outside the gene matches. Germline loops: CDR1 SNHLY, CDR2 FYNNEI. CDR3 size: 15 residues. CDR3 sequence reads: CASRATSGDFNEQFF. CDR3 nucleotide sequence: TGTGCCAGCAGAGCGACTAGCGGAGATTTCAATGAGCAGTTCTTC.

The chain has TRBV5-1 and TRBJ1-2, with TRBD1 matching 10 bases. After removal of 8 bases from V and 2 bases from J, the junction contained 6 bases not matched to a gene. The CDR3 is made up of 14 amino acids. Germline V gene data show CDR1 as SGHRS and CDR2 as YFSETQ. CDR3 sequence reads: CASTRGQGNYGYTF. The CDR3 DNA reads TGCGCCAGTACCCGGGGACAGGGGAACTATGGCTACACCTTC.

The chain has TRBV6-1 and TRBJ1-6; the D gene is possibly TRBD1 (6 bases). The V gene's germline CDR1 is MNHNS and CDR2 SASEGT. V was trimmed by 5 bases and J by 0 bases, leaving 8 bases between them. The CDR3 has 15 residues. The CDR3 nucleotides read TGTGCCAGCAGTACACAGGGCTCCTATAATTCACCCCTCCACTTT. It is translated as CASSTQGSYNSPLHF.

The chain joins TRBV28 to TRBJ2-7; 9 bases line up with TRBD1. CDR1 is MDHEN, CDR2 SYDVKM, per germline. Trimming took 6 bases from V and 9 from J; bases not matched to a gene: 3. The CDR3 spans 11 residues. Here the CDR3 reads CASSLGQGQYF. The CDR3 region has the DNA TGTGCCAGCAGCTTGGGACAGGGGCAGTACTTC.

This sequence joins TRBV6-5 and TRBJ2-3; tentative D call: TRBD2 (6 bases). The germline V and J ends were trimmed by 5 bases and 0 bases, with 12 bases remaining between them. Germline V gene lookup returns CDR1 MNHEY and CDR2 SVGAGI. CDR3 size: 15 residues. The DNA of the CDR3 is TGTGCCAGCAGTACCTTAGCGGATAGCACAGATACGCAGTATTTT. It is translated as CASSTLADSTDTQYF.

This sequence joins TRBV10-3 and TRBJ2-3; the match to TRBD2 covers 8 bases. Per germline, CDR1 ENHRY and CDR2 SYGVKD. Trimming at V came to 7 bases and at J to 4 bases, leaving 7 bases not matched to a gene. The CDR3 extends over 14 amino acids. CDR3 nucleotides: TGTGCCATCACGGGCGGGAGGAGCGCAGATACGCAGTATTTT. Residues: CAITGGRSADTQYF.

V usage is TRBV28 and J usage is TRBJ1-4; 9 bases are a match to TRBD1. V lost 4 bases, J lost 10 bases, and 4 bases stayed unmatched. The CDR3 runs to 13 residues. The germline V gene encodes CDR1 MDHEN and CDR2 SYDVKM. The CDR3 region has the DNA TGTGCCAGCAGTTGGGACAGGGCGGGAAAACTGTTTTTT. Translation gives CASSWDRAGKLFF.

The chain links TRBV5-4 to TRBJ2-2; D might be TRBD2 (5 bases). Germline V gene sequence: CDR1 SGHNT, CDR2 YYREEE (reference sequence). V shed 3 bases and J shed 4 bases, with 7 bases lying between them. CDR3 length: 13 residues. DNA for the CDR3: TGTGCCAGCAGCTCCGGAGGCACCGGGGAGCTGTTTTTT. Translated: CASSSGGTGELFF.

V usage is TRBV6-1 and J usage is TRBJ1-2; D gene uncertain. This CDR3 spans 15 amino acids. The V end was cut by 2 bases, the J end by 5 bases, with 15 bases between. The V gene's germline CDR1 is MNHNS and CDR2 SASEGT. CDR3 sequence (DNA): TGTGCCAGCAGTGAAATGGAGGAGGCGGGGTATGGCTACACCTTC. Protein sequence: CASSEMEEAGYGYTF.

The chain joins TRBV5-4 to TRBJ1-2; D possibly corresponds to TRBD1 (5 bases). With 1 base removed from V and 4 bases from J, the gap between germline ends came to 29 bases. The germline V gene encodes CDR1 SGHNT and CDR2 YYREEE (reference sequence). The CDR3 loop spans 20 amino acids. CDR3 nucleotide sequence: TGTGCCAGCAGCTTGTCCGGTCCAGGGCGCCTGGTGCCGAGTAGCTATGGCTACACCTTC. It specifies CASSLSGPGRLVPSSYGYTF.

This chain links TRBV5-1 with TRBJ2-3; D not certain. Trimming stripped 2 bases from V and 1 base from J, with 11 bases between. In germline, CDR1 is SGHRS, CDR2 YFSETQ. The CDR3 has 15 amino acids. This CDR3 is CASSFWNEGTDTQYF. The CDR3 nucleotides are TGCGCCAGCAGCTTCTGGAACGAGGGCACAGATACGCAGTATTTT.

This clone appeared once. This chain links TRBV5-6 with TRBJ2-5, with a weak D call TRBD1 (5 bases). V was trimmed by 2 bases and J by 5 bases, leaving 13 bases between them. The CDR3 totals 14 residues. Per germline, CDR1 SGHDT and CDR2 YYEEEE. The CDR3 reads CASSFFSGSETQYF. The DNA for the CDR3 is TGTGCCAGCAGCTTTTTTTCAGGGTCCGAGACCCAGTACTTC.

V gene TRBV28 combines with J gene TRBJ1-6, with unresolved D. The CDR3 contains 15 residues. Trimming removed 2 bases at V and 9 bases at J, with 14 bases between. Germline CDR1 and CDR2: MDHEN and SYDVKM. The CDR3 DNA reads TGTGCCAGCAGTTTAGCTAAAGGGCAGGCTTCACCCCTCCACTTT. Translating gives CASSLAKGQASPLHF.

This chain uses TRBV6-1 with TRBJ1-5; tentative D call: TRBD1 (5 bases). Looked up from germline, CDR1 is MNHNS and CDR2 is SASEGT. This CDR3 comprises 14 residues. The V gene lost 4 bases and the J gene lost 4 bases, with 11 bases spanning the gap. CDR3 sequence: CASSGVTGNQPQHF. In DNA, the CDR3 is TGTGCCAGCAGTGGGGTTACAGGAAATCAGCCCCAGCATTTT.

The V and J genes are TRBV28 and TRBJ1-5; D remains unclear. Trimming cost V 5 bases and J 3 bases, with 11 bases left between them. The CDR3 runs 14 residues. Germline V gene data show CDR1 as MDHEN and CDR2 as SYDVKM. CDR3 DNA: TGTGCCAGCAGTAAGGCTATTGTCAATCAGCCCCAGCATTTT. Its protein product is CASSKAIVNQPQHF.